Below are 29 T cell receptor beta chains sequenced from a single sample in a study of T cell responses to AZD1222 COVID-19 vaccine (dated by TCRdb to the early 2020s). Library generation was performed with the immunoSEQ multiplex PCR assay. The source is immuneACCESS, and TCRdb retained only in-frame sequences with V and J called. Part of the clones is not carried over; for the studies checked, unresolved V genes explain less than half of this, and the remainder is unexplained. The sample table shows over 100,000 clones, and approximately 91% are seen once. In total, the top ten clones hold approximately 0.98% of the sample. In light of the paper, this sample's time point label describes: about 28 days (+/-7) after the second vaccine dose. Sequencing was performed on peripheral blood, taken 28 days after the second AZD1222 dose. The source of these receptors is an adult who received the AZD1222 COVID-19 vaccine.

The rearrangement uses TRBV11-2 and TRBJ2-5; D perhaps matches TRBD1 (5 bases). The CDR3 sequence is 13 residues long. The germline V gene has CDR1 SGHAT and CDR2 FQNNGV. The germline V and J ends were trimmed by 5 bases and 4 bases, with 11 bases remaining between them. The CDR3 DNA reads as TGTGCCAGCAGCCGAGATCAGGGAGAGACCCAGTACTTC. Its protein is CASSRDQGETQYF.

The rearrangement uses TRBV9 and TRBJ2-1, with 13 bases fitting TRBD2. The V and J ends lost 3 bases and 10 bases, in that order; junction bases with no gene match: 10. The CDR3 is 16 residues long. In germline, CDR1 is SGDLS, CDR2 YYNGEE. The chain's CDR3 is CASSASLAGGPREQFF. In DNA form, the CDR3 reads TGTGCCAGCAGCGCCTCACTAGCGGGAGGGCCCCGAGAGCAGTTCTTC.

This chain joins TRBV29-1 and TRBJ2-1; TRBD1 or TRBD2 may be the D gene (5 bases each). Trimming took off 6 bases at V and 5 bases at J, with 17 bases between the two ends. The CDR3 covers 14 residues. Germline V lookup: CDR1 SQVTM, CDR2 ANQGSEA. The CDR3 region has the DNA TGCAGCGTCCTCGGGACCCAGAACCACAATGAGCAGTTCTTC. Its translation: CSVLGTQNHNEQFF.

The rearrangement uses TRBV5-1 and TRBJ2-3; D ambiguous. The V end lost 7 bases, the J end lost 4 bases, and 13 bases lay between the germline ends. Germline V gives CDR1 SGHRS, CDR2 YFSETQ. There are 13 residues in the CDR3. The CDR3 sequence is CASRARFSDTQYF. In DNA form, the CDR3 reads TGCGCCAGCCGGGCCCGGTTCTCAGATACGCAGTATTTT.

The gene calls are TRBV6-5 and TRBJ2-3; D may be TRBD2 (5 bases). The V gene's germline CDR1 is MNHEY and CDR2 SVGAGI. The CDR3 consists of 14 residues. V was shortened by 7 bases and J by 4 bases, with 15 bases between the two germline ends. CDR3 region: CASMLRASPDTQYF. The DNA of the CDR3 is TGTGCCAGCATGCTACGGGCTAGCCCAGATACGCAGTATTTT.

The rearrangement uses TRBV2 and TRBJ1-1; 10 bases agree with TRBD1. The CDR3 is 14 residues long. CDR1 is SNHLY and CDR2 is FYNNEI in the germline V gene. V lost 10 bases to trimming and J lost 4 bases; unmatched junction nucleotides: 9. The CDR3 sequence is CATQGGQGSTEAFF. The CDR3, as DNA: TGTGCCACCCAAGGGGGACAGGGGAGCACTGAAGCTTTCTTT.

This chain connects TRBV5-6 to TRBJ2-3, with a tentative D call TRBD1 (6 bases). In germline, CDR1 is SGHDT, CDR2 YYEEEE. V was trimmed by 1 base and J by 0 bases, leaving 18 bases between them. The CDR3 contains 18 residues. CDR3 bases: TGTGCCAGCAGCTTGTCCGAGGTATGGGGGCATAGCACAGATACGCAGTATTTT. Its translation: CASSLSEVWGHSTDTQYF. Full variable domain (missing parts from reference TRBV5-6 and TRBJ2-3): DAGVTQSPTHLIKTRGQQVTLRCSPKSGHDTVSWYQQALGQGPQFIFQYYEEEERQRGNFPDRFSGHQFPNYSSELNVNALLLGDSALYLCASSLSEVWGHSTDTQYFGPGTRLTVL.

This rearrangement joins TRBV4-2 to TRBJ1-4; 9 bases line up with TRBD1. The V and J ends lost 0 bases and 7 bases, in that order; junction bases with no gene match: 6. Germline V gene sequence: CDR1 LGHNA, CDR2 YNFKEQ. The CDR3 is 16 amino acids. CDR3 sequence (DNA): TGTGCCAGCAGCCAAGATAAGGAGGGACAGGGTGAAAAACTGTTTTTT. It codes for CASSQDKEGQGEKLFF.

This chain connects TRBV6-1 to TRBJ1-1; tentatively, D is TRBD1 (6 bases). The germline V gene has CDR1 MNHNS and CDR2 SASEGT. This CDR3 is built from 12 residues. V was trimmed by 0 bases and J by 13 bases, leaving 12 bases between them. CDR3 in DNA: TGTGCCAGCAGTGAAGCAGGGGGGAGAGATTTCTTT. This sequence encodes CASSEAGGRDFF.

This sequence joins TRBV4-1 and TRBJ1-2; 10 bases map to TRBD1. The germline gives CDR1 MGHRA, CDR2 YSYEKL. The CDR3 has 15 amino acids. Losses at the gene ends were 4 bases for V and 7 bases for J; bases not matched to a gene: 9. CDR3 residues: CASSLADRGEIGYTF. The CDR3, as DNA: TGCGCCAGCAGCCTTGCGGACAGGGGGGAAATTGGCTACACCTTC.

The chain has TRBV23-1 and TRBJ2-3; unclear D gene. TRBV23-1 is an open reading frame whose function is uncertain. Trimming removed 5 bases from V and 0 bases from J, with 3 bases in between. There are 12 residues in the CDR3. Written as DNA, the CDR3 is TGCGCCAGCAGTTTTAGCACAGATACGCAGTATTTT. Protein product: CASSFSTDTQYF.

The sample holds one count of this clone. V and J are TRBV19 and TRBJ2-7; 12 positions agree with TRBD2. Germline V gives CDR1 LNHDA, CDR2 SQIVND (reference sequence). CDR3 length: 18 residues. V trimming: 5 bases; J trimming: 4 bases; junction bases outside the gene matches: 15. In DNA form, the CDR3 reads TGTGCCAGTAGTCCGACCAGTAGGGGACTAGCGGGCTCTTACGAGCAGTACTTC. Translating gives CASSPTSRGLAGSYEQYF. Full variable domain (rest looked up from reference TRBV19 and TRBJ2-7): DGGITQSPKYLFRKEGQNVTLSCEQNLNHDAMYWYRQDPGQGLRLIYYSQIVNDFQKGDIAEGYSVSREKKESFPLTVTSAQKNPTAFYLCASSPTSRGLAGSYEQYFGPGTRLTVT.

CDR3: CASNIQGADTEAFF. The CDR3 nucleotides are TGTGCCAGCAACATCCAGGGGGCGGACACTGAAGCTTTCTTT. The chain couples TRBV6-5 to TRBJ1-1; 8 nucleotides line up with TRBD1. The CDR3 has 14 amino acids. J gave up 3 bases and V 7 bases, and 7 bases lay outside the gene matches. The germline CDR1 and CDR2 sequences are MNHEY and SVGAGI.

The chain employs TRBV24-1 and TRBJ2-1; D remains unclear. Looked up from germline, CDR1 is KGHDR and CDR2 is SFDVKD. V gave up 6 bases and J gave up 10 bases, with 12 bases separating them. The CDR3 has 12 residues. The CDR3 nucleotides read TGTGCCACCAGTCAAACCGGAGCCGAGCAGTTCTTC. It encodes CATSQTGAEQFF.

V gene TRBV6-5 combines with J gene TRBJ1-5; 9 nucleotides align to TRBD1. The CDR3 covers 14 residues. V lost 5 bases, J lost 2 bases, and 1 base stayed unmatched. The germline V gene has CDR1 MNHEY and CDR2 SVGAGI. The DNA of the CDR3 is TGTGCCAGCAGTAGGACAGGGGGCAATCAGCCCCAGCATTTT. Its translation: CASSRTGGNQPQHF.

This clone was observed once. The rearrangement uses TRBV3-1 (or the pseudogene TRBV3-2) and TRBJ1-1; D unresolved. In germline, CDR1 is LGHDT, CDR2 YNNKEL (reference sequence). The CDR3 spans 13 residues. V was shortened by 1 base and J by 6 bases, with 9 bases between the two germline ends. The DNA of the CDR3 is TGTGCCAGCAGCCAAGGGGTCGAAGCTGAAGCTTTCTTT. Translating it yields CASSQGVEAEAFF.

The chain links TRBV5-1 to TRBJ1-2, with TRBD1 identical over 10 bases. CDR1 SGHRS and CDR2 YFSETQ come from the germline V gene. CDR3 length: 14 residues. V dropped 3 bases and J dropped 8; count of bases not matched to a gene: 7. The CDR3 sequence: CASSSGDRGYGYTF. The CDR3 DNA follows: TGCGCCAGCAGCTCGGGGGACAGGGGTTACGGCTACACCTTC. The whole variable domain, filled in from reference TRBV5-1 and TRBJ1-2, reads KAGVTQTPRYLIKTRGQQVTLSCSPISGHRSVSWYQQTPGQGLQFLFEYFSETQRNKGNFPGRFSGRQFSNSRSEMNVSTLELGDSALYLCASSSGDRGYGYTFGSGTRLTVV.

The chain employs TRBV6-5 and TRBJ2-2; a possible D gene is TRBD1 (6 bases). The CDR3 is 16 amino acids. Trimming stripped 2 bases from V and 2 bases from J, with 12 bases between. Germline V gene sequence: CDR1 MNHEY, CDR2 SVGAGI. DNA for the CDR3: TGTGCCAGCAGTTACAGGGGGAAGGCTAACACCGGGGAGCTGTTTTTT. This sequence encodes CASSYRGKANTGELFF.

There are a few counts of this clone. This chain uses TRBV19 with TRBJ2-2, with TRBD1 as a possible D gene (5 bases). This CDR3 is built from 15 residues. Trimming removed 6 bases from V and 1 base from J, with 12 bases in between. From germline, CDR1 is LNHDA and CDR2 SQIVND (reference sequence). The DNA of the CDR3 is TGTGCCAGTAGGCCCTTGACAGTGAACACCGGGGAGCTGTTTTTT. Protein product: CASRPLTVNTGELFF.

The V gene is TRBV2, the J gene TRBJ2-7; 11 bases line up with TRBD2. In germline, CDR1 is SNHLY, CDR2 FYNNEI. V shed 4 bases, J shed 7 bases, and the junction held 0 bases outside the gene matches. The CDR3 is 12 amino acids. The CDR3 reads CASSGLAGEQYF. In nucleotides, the CDR3 is TGTGCCAGCAGTGGACTAGCGGGGGAGCAGTACTTC.

This chain connects TRBV20-1 to TRBJ1-2; D not certain. Germline V lookup: CDR1 DFQATT, CDR2 SNEGSKA (reference sequence). This CDR3 spans 11 amino acids. V lost 0 bases to trimming and J lost 4 bases, with 3 bases between them. CDR3 nucleotides: TGCAGTGCTAGAGAAGGCTATGGCTACACCTTC. Protein sequence: CSAREGYGYTF.

This chain joins TRBV10-2 and TRBJ1-5, with 8 nucleotides matching TRBD1. The CDR3 contains 14 residues. Germline V gene sequence: CDR1 WSHSY, CDR2 SAAADI. After removal of 6 bases from V and 2 bases from J, the junction contained 3 bases not matched to a gene. The CDR3 coding sequence is TGCGCCAGCAGGTCGACAGGGGGCAATCAGCCCCAGCATTTT. Protein product: CASRSTGGNQPQHF.

The chain carries TRBV19 and TRBJ2-1; 7 positions match TRBD2. Germline V gives CDR1 LNHDA, CDR2 SQIVND (reference sequence). The CDR3 totals 15 residues. V lost 3 bases and J lost 8; bases outside the gene matches: 10. The CDR3 spells CASSMGLSFIDEQFF. CDR3 nucleotides: TGTGCCAGTAGTATGGGACTAAGTTTCATCGATGAGCAGTTCTTC.

The chain combines TRBV28 with TRBJ1-5, with 7 bases aligning to TRBD1. V lost 5 bases to trimming and J lost 5 bases; unmatched junction nucleotides: 12. Germline values: CDR1 MDHEN, CDR2 SYDVKM. The CDR3 extends over 16 amino acids. The CDR3 here is CASSARQGIPYQPQHF. CDR3 DNA sequence: TGTGCCAGCAGTGCCCGACAGGGTATTCCCTATCAGCCCCAGCATTTT.

The V call is TRBV2, the J call TRBJ1-6; D gene unclear. The V gene's germline CDR1 is SNHLY and CDR2 FYNNEI. This CDR3 region has 15 residues. V lost 1 base to trimming and J lost 10 bases, with 14 bases between them. CDR3 sequence: CASSEGSGFWSPLHF. CDR3 DNA sequence: TGTGCCAGCAGTGAAGGGAGTGGGTTTTGGTCACCCCTCCACTTT.

This chain uses TRBV9 with TRBJ1-6, with 8 bases lining up with TRBD1. Germline V gene data show CDR1 as SGDLS and CDR2 as YYNGEE. CDR3 length: 15 residues. J gave up 7 bases and V 3 bases, and 6 bases lay outside the gene matches. The DNA of the CDR3 is TGTGCCAGCAGCGCGCGGACAGGGTGGAATTCACCCCTCCACTTT. Protein: CASSARTGWNSPLHF.

This sequence joins TRBV2 and TRBJ1-4; 7 bases match TRBD1. CDR3 length: 15 amino acids. CDR1 and CDR2 (germline): SNHLY, FYNNEI. V shed 6 bases and J 7 bases; nucleotides not matched to a gene: 11. The CDR3 protein is CASSRDSPLGEKLFF. CDR3 nucleotides: TGTGCCAGCAGCCGGGACAGTCCCCTCGGTGAAAAACTGTTTTTT.

This sequence joins TRBV30 and TRBJ1-1; D call uncertain. V dropped 0 bases and J dropped 11 bases, with 10 bases sitting between them. CDR1 is GTSNPN, CDR2 SVGIG, per germline (reference sequence). The CDR3 has 11 residues. CDR3 amino acids: CAWSVRRAAFF. DNA of the CDR3: TGTGCCTGGAGTGTACGGAGGGCGGCTTTCTTT.

V usage is TRBV5-1 and J usage is TRBJ2-2; a possible D gene is TRBD2 (5 bases). The CDR3 length is 13 residues. CDR1 and CDR2 from the germline V gene are SGHRS and YFSETQ. Trimming removed 2 bases from V and 4 bases from J, with 6 bases in between. The CDR3 is CASSFAGTGELFF. CDR3 nucleotides: TGCGCCAGCAGCTTCGCGGGCACCGGGGAGCTGTTTTTT.